The 26 T cell receptor beta chains listed next were all sequenced from one sample in a study of T cell clonality in common variable immunodeficiency. Produced via immunoSEQ multiplex PCR; TCRdb's table is partial and in-frame only. The sample was found to contain 30,000 to 40,000 clones, and every one recurs. The sample was peripheral blood mononuclear cells. The receptor set was obtained from a person between 18 and 70 years old in good health.

This clone was observed at least ten times. The read terminates 3 residues before the CDR3 end, so the remaining end is supplied by the germline J gene. The chain employs TRBV5-1 and TRBJ2-2; 7 bases map to TRBD2. The CDR3 totals 18 residues. Trimming at V came to 1 base and at J to 7 bases, leaving 16 bases not matched to a gene. CDR1 and CDR2 (germline): SGHRS, YFSETQ. The part of the CDR3 DNA that was read is TGCGCCAGCAGCTTGTGGGGGTACGGCGGGGGATTGGGCGGGGAG. Translation: CASSLWGYGGGLGGE. The complete CDR3 protein is CASSLWGYGGGLGGELFF. The full variable domain, in which reference TRBV5-1 and TRBJ2-2 provide the parts outside the CDR3, is KAGVTQTPRYLIKTRGQQVTLSCSPISGHRSVSWYQQTPGQGLQFLFEYFSETQRNKGNFPGRFSGRQFSNSRSEMNVSTLELGDSALYLCASSLWGYGGGLGGELFFGEGSRLTVL.

This clone has at least ten counts. CDR3 residues: CASSSAAGYQETQYF. The covered CDR3 bases are TGTGCCAGCTCATCCGCGGCAGGGTACCAAGAGACC. This chain joins TRBV18 and TRBJ2-5; maybe TRBD1 (5 bases). The sequenced fragment ends 3 residues before the CDR3 boundary, so the rest is inferred from the germline J gene. The CDR3 has 15 amino acids. In germline, CDR1 is KGHSH, CDR2 LQKENI. Trimming took 5 bases from V and 0 from J, leaving 13 bases between them.

Ten or more counts support this clone. The DNA ends 3 residues before the CDR3 does, and the rest of the CDR3 is filled in from the germline J gene. The rearrangement uses TRBV18 and TRBJ1-5; TRBD1 aligns across 9 bases. Germline lookup yields CDR1 KGHSH and CDR2 LQKENI. CDR3 length: 14 amino acids. V dropped 3 bases and J dropped 7; count of bases not matched to a gene: 4. The part of the CDR3 DNA that was read is TGTGCCAGCTCACCGGGACAGGGTATACAGCCC. The encoded protein is CASSPGQGIQP. The entire CDR3 is CASSPGQGIQPQHF.

Note on this clone: The sequence runs out 3 residues before the end of the CDR3; the remainder is reconstructed from the germline J gene. This chain connects TRBV19 to TRBJ1-2; D call uncertain. The CDR3 covers 12 residues. The V gene lost 6 bases and the J gene lost 6 bases, with 11 bases spanning the gap. Germline CDR1 and CDR2: LNHDA and SQIVND (reference sequence). The DNA read from the CDR3 is TGTGCCAGTAGCCCACGGGTCCATGGC. Translation gives CASSPRVHG. The whole CDR3 protein is CASSPRVHGYTF. Full variable domain (remainder filled in from reference TRBV19 and TRBJ1-2): DGGITQSPKYLFRKEGQNVTLSCEQNLNHDAMYWYRQDPGQGLRLIYYSQIVNDFQKGDIAEGYSVSREKKESFPLTVTSAQKNPTAFYLCASSPRVHGYTFGSGTRLTVV.

In this sample, this clone turned up many times. The read finishes 3 residues shy of the CDR3 end, and the germline J gene is used to complete it. This chain connects TRBV6-2 or TRBV6-3 to TRBJ2-3, with D possibly TRBD1 on 6 matching bases. The CDR3 is 13 amino acids. CDR1 and CDR2 (germline): MNHEY, SVGEGT. The CDR3 bases that were read are TGTGCCAGCAGATCCCGGGACAAAGAGACG. Residues: CASRSRDKET. The complete CDR3 protein is CASRSRDKETQYF.

This clone was recorded at least ten times. CDR3 protein: CSARELQGTEAFF. Incomplete CDR3 DNA: TGCAGTGCTAGGGAACTACAGGGCACTGAA. The chain carries TRBV20-1 and TRBJ1-1; possible D gene TRBD1, 6 bases. Sequencing ends 3 residues short of the CDR3 end; the germline J gene provides the rest. Trimming shortened V by 3 bases and J by 4 bases, and 12 bases separated the two germline ends. Per germline, CDR1 DFQATT and CDR2 SNEGSKA (reference sequence). The CDR3 runs to 13 residues.

This clone was picked up many times. The read gets to within 3 residues of the CDR3 end, and the germline J gene fills in the rest. The chain joins TRBV10-3 to TRBJ2-2, with 9 bases matching TRBD2. Germline V gene sequence: CDR1 ENHRY, CDR2 SYGVKD. The CDR3 is 16 amino acids. V trimming: 3 bases; J trimming: 7 bases; junction bases outside the gene matches: 9. The sequenced part of the CDR3 DNA is TGTGCCATCAGTGAAGGGCGGGAGGGCCGTGGCGGGGAG. Translated, it gives CAISEGREGRGGE. The complete CDR3 sequence is CAISEGREGRGGELFF.

This clone was picked up many times. The read comes to an end 3 residues before the CDR3 does, leaving the germline J gene to fill in the end. The chain uses TRBV5-4 and TRBJ2-3; 7 nucleotides match TRBD2. CDR1 is SGHNT and CDR2 is YYREEE in the germline V gene (reference sequence). The CDR3 is made up of 14 amino acids. After removal of 0 bases from V and 5 bases from J, the junction contained 3 bases not matched to a gene. The CDR3 DNA, read in part, is TGTGCCAGCAGCTTGGGGGTAGCGGGAGATACG. Its protein product is CASSLGVAGDT. The whole CDR3 sequence reads CASSLGVAGDTQYF.

This clone came up a few times. The missing CDR3 end, 3 residues past where the read stops, is filled in from the germline J gene. This chain uses TRBV19 with TRBJ1-2; possibly TRBD1 for D (6 bases). Germline CDR1 and CDR2: LNHDA and SQIVND (reference sequence). The CDR3 has 13 residues. The V end lost 3 bases, the J end lost 2 bases, and 7 bases lay between the germline ends. The CDR3 reads CASSITGNYGYTF. The DNA read from the CDR3 is TGTGCCAGTAGTATCACAGGGAACTATGGC.

This clone was counted ten times or more. The sequence runs out 3 residues before the end of the CDR3; the remainder is reconstructed from the germline J gene. V usage is TRBV5-1 and J usage is TRBJ1-1, with D tentatively TRBD1 (6 bases). V shed 6 bases and J shed 1 base, with 10 bases lying between them. The V gene's germline CDR1 is SGHRS and CDR2 YFSETQ. This CDR3 is built from 13 residues. CDR3 region: CASTLGGNTEAFF. The sequenced part of the CDR3 DNA is TGCGCCAGCACCCTAGGGGGGAACACTGAA.

This clone was observed at least ten times. Coverage ceases 3 residues before the CDR3 finishes, and the germline J gene fills in the end. The chain employs TRBV2 and TRBJ1-6, with D maybe TRBD1 (6 bases). Trimming pared 7 bases from V and 10 bases from J, leaving 17 bases between. The CDR3 loop spans 14 amino acids. Germline CDR1 is SNHLY and CDR2 is FYNNEI. The sequenced part of the CDR3 DNA is TGTGCCAGCAAAACGGACAGTGATGCGTCACCC. The encoded protein is CASKTDSDASP. The whole CDR3 is CASKTDSDASPLHF. Complete variable domain (other parts from reference TRBV2 and TRBJ1-6): EPEVTQTPSHQVTQMGQEVILRCVPISNHLYFYWYRQILGQKVEFLVSFYNNEISEKSEIFDDQFSVERPDGSNFTLKIRSTKLEDSAMYFCASKTDSDASPLHFGNGTRLTVT.

This clone was seen many times. The observed sequence ends 3 residues before the CDR3 terminus, with the missing tail filled in from the germline J gene. This chain connects TRBV20-1 to TRBJ1-5; 7 bases are shared with TRBD1. CDR3 length equals 16 residues. Germline CDR1 DFQATT, CDR2 SNEGSKA (reference sequence). V was clipped by 3 bases and J by 9 bases; unmatched bases: 17. The CDR3 sequence: CSASNPTGSELWPQHF. The CDR3 DNA, read in part, is TGCAGTGCTAGTAACCCGACAGGGTCCGAACTCTGGCCC.

Worth noting for this clone: Read data end 3 residues before the CDR3 end; the end is taken from the germline J gene. V usage is TRBV7-2 and J usage is TRBJ1-2, with D maybe TRBD1 (5 bases). Per germline, CDR1 SGHTA and CDR2 FQGNSA. The CDR3 length is 14 residues. The DNA read from the CDR3 is TGTGCCAGCAGCTTAAACAGCGCGGGGCTCGAC. Translation gives CASSLNSAGLD. The whole CDR3 sequence is CASSLNSAGLDYTF.

This clone occurred a few times. Possible read error: a much larger clone is one base away. The CDR3 extends 3 residues past the end of the read, so its final part is completed from the germline J gene. V and J are TRBV19 and TRBJ1-4; D unresolved. The CDR3 extends over 14 amino acids. Germline loops: CDR1 LNHDA, CDR2 SQIVND (reference sequence). The CDR3 reads CASSSGLMNSPLFF. The CDR3 bases that were read are TGTGCCAGCTCAAGTGGGCTGATGAATTCACCA. The entire variable domain, with the rest obtained from reference TRBV19 and TRBJ1-4, is as follows: DGGITQSPKYLFRKEGQNVTLSCEQNLNHDAMYWYRQDPGQGLRLIYYSQIVNDFQKGDIAEGYSVSREKKESFPLTVTSAQKNPTAFYLCASSSGLMNSPLFFGSGTQLSVL.

In regard to this clone: Sequencing ends 3 residues short of the CDR3 end; the germline J gene provides the rest. The V call is TRBV2, the J call TRBJ1-5; D might be TRBD1 (5 bases). Germline CDR1 SNHLY, CDR2 FYNNEI. The V and J ends lost 2 bases and 7 bases respectively, with 24 bases between them. This CDR3 is 18 amino acids long. Incomplete CDR3 DNA: TGTGCCAGCAGTGAACCGCCCTGGAGGCCTGGGGGGATCCAGCCC. Encoded protein: CASSEPPWRPGGIQP. The entire CDR3 protein reads CASSEPPWRPGGIQPQHF.

This clone occurred many times. Read sequence stops 3 residues before the CDR3 end, and the germline J gene provides the missing end. The chain carries TRBV7-8 and TRBJ1-5; D is undetermined. Germline V gives CDR1 SGHVS, CDR2 FQNEAQ. V was clipped by 5 bases and J by 3 bases, with 17 bases between them. The CDR3 spans 16 residues. The CDR3 spells CASSPQFGLYNQPQHF. The CDR3 DNA, read in part, is TGTGCCAGCAGCCCCCAATTTGGGCTCTACAATCAGCCC.

This clone was observed at least ten times. The sequence runs out 3 residues before the end of the CDR3; the remainder is reconstructed from the germline J gene. The chain uses TRBV5-4 and TRBJ1-2; TRBD1 is a possible D gene (6 bases). Per the germline V gene, CDR1 is SGHNT and CDR2 is YYREEE (reference sequence). The V end lost 0 bases, the J end lost 1 base, and 10 bases lay between the germline ends. The CDR3 totals 15 residues. The sequenced part of the CDR3 DNA is TGTGCCAGCAGCTTGGAACAGGGAATTAACTATGGC. This sequence encodes CASSLEQGINYG. The whole CDR3 is CASSLEQGINYGYTF.

Points on this clone: The CDR3 extends 3 residues past the end of the read, so its final part is completed from the germline J gene. The chain has TRBV5-1 and TRBJ1-2; tentative D call: TRBD1 (6 bases). Per the germline V gene, CDR1 is SGHRS and CDR2 is YFSETQ. The CDR3 runs 14 residues. CDR3 DNA (partial): TGCGCCAGCAGCTCCAGCGGGGGCTACAATGAC. As protein: CASSSSGGYND. The complete CDR3 reads CASSSSGGYNDYTF.

This clone was observed many times. The read terminates 3 residues before the CDR3 end, so the remaining end is supplied by the germline J gene. The chain uses TRBV7-6 and TRBJ2-2; 10 bases are shared with TRBD2. This CDR3 has 16 amino acids. The trim removed 6 bases at V and 2 bases at J, leaving 6 bases unmatched. Germline CDR1 reads SGHVS; CDR2 reads FNYEAQ. The covered CDR3 bases are TGTGCCAGCAGAGAGCGGGGGGGGGTCAACACCGGGGAG. This gives the protein CASRERGGVNTGE. The CDR3, in full, reads CASRERGGVNTGELFF.

This clone occurred many times. The sequenced fragment ends 3 residues before the CDR3 boundary, so the rest is inferred from the germline J gene. The chain links TRBV27 to TRBJ2-7; 9 nucleotides agree with TRBD1. J was trimmed by 5 bases and V by 1 base; bases with no gene match: 6. The CDR3 is 15 residues long. Germline lookup yields CDR1 MNHEY and CDR2 SMNVEV (reference sequence). The CDR3 sequence is CASSLWTGASHEQYF. CDR3 DNA, as far as it was read: TGTGCCAGCAGTTTATGGACAGGGGCTTCCCACGAG.

As to this clone: Sequence at one end of the junction differs from germline and may be a read error. The missing CDR3 end, 3 residues past where the read stops, is filled in from the germline J gene. V gene TRBV2 combines with J gene TRBJ2-5; TRBD1 aligns across 8 bases. From germline, CDR1 is SNHLY and CDR2 FYNNEI. This CDR3 comprises 14 residues. CDR3 protein: CTSSDRGIQETQYF. The part of the CDR3 DNA that was read is TGTACCAGCAGCGACAGGGGAATCCAAGAGACC.

This clone was observed many times. The read falls 3 residues short of the CDR3 end, and the missing part is taken from the germline J gene. The rearrangement joins TRBV6-1 to TRBJ1-2; weak D call: TRBD1 (5 bases). The germline gives CDR1 MNHNS, CDR2 SASEGT. The CDR3 consists of 14 residues. V lost 2 bases and J 3 bases, leaving 10 bases between the germline ends. The DNA read from the CDR3 is TGTGCCAGCAGTGAACGAGCAGGGTACTATGGC. Translated, it gives CASSERAGYYG. The full CDR3 sequence reads CASSERAGYYGYTF.

At least ten counts were recorded for this clone. The read gets to within 3 residues of the CDR3 end, and the germline J gene fills in the rest. The chain carries TRBV7-6 and TRBJ2-5, with D perhaps TRBD2 (6 bases). The germline V gene has CDR1 SGHVS and CDR2 FNYEAQ. Trimming removed 5 bases from V and 5 bases from J, with 24 bases in between. This CDR3 spans 17 amino acids. CDR3 protein: CASSGRSPGLRGETQYF. Incomplete CDR3 DNA: TGTGCCAGCAGCGGCCGATCCCCGGGCCTTCGGGGGGAGACC.

At least ten counts were recorded for this clone. The read gets to within 3 residues of the CDR3 end, and the germline J gene fills in the rest. The chain has TRBV6-1 and TRBJ2-1; 11 bases line up with TRBD2. This CDR3 region has 16 residues. The germline CDR1 and CDR2 sequences are MNHNS and SASEGT. Germline trimming cut 2 bases from V and 0 bases from J; bases unmatched to any gene: 0. CDR3 protein: CASSETSGSSYNEQFF. CDR3 DNA (partial): TGTGCCAGCAGTGAAACTAGCGGGAGCTCCTACAATGAG.

This clone was observed many times. The read finishes 3 residues shy of the CDR3 end, and the germline J gene is used to complete it. The chain employs TRBV24-1 and TRBJ2-3; no definite D call. CDR1 and CDR2 from the germline V gene are KGHDR and SFDVKD. The CDR3 consists of 13 residues. Trimming left V 5 bases short and J 2 bases short, with 7 bases between. The CDR3 bases that were read are TGTGCCACCAGTGCCCACAACACAGATACG. Its protein product is CATSAHNTDT. The whole CDR3 region reads CATSAHNTDTQYF.

The table lists this clone with many counts. The CDR3 end lies 3 residues beyond the end of the read and is filled in from the germline J gene. The rearrangement uses TRBV5-4 and TRBJ1-4; possible D gene TRBD1, 6 bases. Trimming stripped 0 bases from V and 4 bases from J, with 13 bases between. The germline V gene has CDR1 SGHNT and CDR2 YYREEE (reference sequence). The CDR3 totals 16 residues. The CDR3 DNA, read in part, is TGTGCCAGCAGCTTGGGCTCGGGGGGCTATAATGAAAAA. Translated, it gives CASSLGSGGYNEK. The entire CDR3 reads CASSLGSGGYNEKLFF.